These 23 T cell receptor beta chains share one sample of origin, sequenced in a study of blood T cell repertoires in COVID-19. Sequencing was performed with immunoSEQ multiplex PCR; in TCRdb, only in-frame clones are kept and a portion is missing. Of around 250,000 clones listed, 70% to 90% are singletons. Sequencing was done on a sample of peripheral blood. The source is a woman in her 70s with active or convalescent COVID-19.

This rearrangement joins TRBV19 to TRBJ2-2; the D is unclear. Trimming cost V 2 bases and J 3 bases, with 7 bases left between them. CDR3 length: 14 amino acids. Germline-derived CDR1 and CDR2 are LNHDA and SQIVND (reference sequence). Here the CDR3 reads CASSINRDTGELFF. In DNA, the CDR3 is TGTGCCAGTAGTATAAACAGAGACACCGGGGAGCTGTTTTTT.

This clone was detected once. This rearrangement joins TRBV9 to TRBJ2-1; maybe TRBD2 (5 bases). Germline CDR1 is SGDLS and CDR2 is YYNGEE. The germline V and J ends were trimmed by 3 bases and 9 bases, with 10 bases remaining between them. This CDR3 contains 12 residues. The CDR3, as DNA: TGTGCCAGCAGCGGGGTTCGGGGTGAGCAGTTCTTC. It codes for CASSGVRGEQFF.

The J gene is TRBJ2-7, the V gene TRBV4-1; D may be TRBD2 (6 bases). The CDR3 sequence is 15 residues long. The germline V gene has CDR1 MGHRA and CDR2 YSYEKL. The V end was cut by 1 base, the J end by 4 bases, with 14 bases between. The CDR3 reads CASSQVGVGGYEQYF. CDR3 nucleotide sequence: TGCGCCAGCAGCCAAGTGGGCGTGGGGGGATACGAGCAGTACTTC.

This rearrangement joins TRBV24-1 to TRBJ1-2, with D possibly matching TRBD1 (5 bases). Trimming took off 4 bases at V and 8 bases at J, with 16 bases between the two ends. CDR3 length: 14 amino acids. Germline V gene sequence: CDR1 KGHDR, CDR2 SFDVKD. CDR3 region: CATSEGDSIGGYTF. CDR3 nucleotide sequence: TGTGCCACCAGTGAAGGCGACAGCATAGGAGGCTACACCTTC.

The chain couples TRBV3-1 (or the pseudogene TRBV3-2) to TRBJ1-3, with 10 bases matching TRBD1. V lost 5 bases to trimming and J lost 2 bases; unmatched junction nucleotides: 3. The CDR3 is made up of 15 amino acids. Germline V gene sequence: CDR1 LGHDT, CDR2 YNNKEL (reference sequence). CDR3 amino acids: CASSGGTGAGNTIYF. In DNA, the CDR3 is TGTGCCAGCAGCGGCGGGACAGGGGCTGGAAACACCATATATTTT.

This clone was counted between two and nine times. The chain has TRBV2 and TRBJ1-1; D gene unclear. V gave up 10 bases and J gave up 5 bases, with 11 bases separating them. Germline V gene sequence: CDR1 SNHLY, CDR2 FYNNEI. The CDR3 extends over 11 amino acids. CDR3 bases: TGTGCCAACCAACGGGGAACTGAAGCTTTCTTT. Protein product: CANQRGTEAFF.

The chain has TRBV10-3 and TRBJ2-3; 10 bases are shared with TRBD1. The CDR3 contains 15 residues. Germline CDR1 and CDR2: ENHRY and SYGVKD. The junction had 9 bases not matched to a gene; V was cut back by 10 bases and J by 2 bases. The CDR3 DNA follows: TGTGCCACTTTATGGGGGACAGGGGCCACAGATACGCAGTATTTT. Amino acids: CATLWGTGATDTQYF.

V gene TRBV6-5 combines with J gene TRBJ1-2; 9 nucleotides match TRBD1. CDR3 length equals 15 residues. CDR1 and CDR2 (germline): MNHEY, SVGAGI. V dropped 4 bases and J dropped 7; count of bases not matched to a gene: 10. CDR3: CASSLGQGVTSGYTF. The CDR3 DNA follows: TGTGCCAGCAGTTTGGGACAGGGCGTGACGAGTGGCTACACCTTC.

This clone was detected once. CDR3 amino acids: CASSQINLNTEAFF. DNA for the CDR3: TGTGCCAGCAGCCAAATTAATTTGAACACTGAAGCTTTCTTT. This chain uses TRBV14 with TRBJ1-1, with unresolved D. This CDR3 has 14 residues. Germline CDR1 and CDR2: SGHDN and FVKESK. V was trimmed by 2 bases and J by 0 bases, leaving 7 bases between them. The full variable domain, its missing parts supplied by reference TRBV14 and TRBJ1-1, is EAGVTQFPSHSVIEKGQTVTLRCDPISGHDNLYWYRRVMGKEIKFLLHFVKESKQDESGMPNNRFLAERTGGTYSTLKVQPAELEDSGVYFCASSQINLNTEAFFGQGTRLTVV.

The chain joins TRBV27 to TRBJ1-1, with a possible D match to TRBD1 (5 bases). The CDR3 spans 14 residues. V lost 3 bases to trimming and J lost 8 bases, with 16 bases between them. Germline assignment: CDR1 MNHEY and CDR2 SMNVEV (reference sequence). CDR3 DNA: TGTGCCAGCAGTTTCTCTCAGGGCGCAGTCGAAGCTTTCTTT. This codes for CASSFSQGAVEAFF.

The chain recombines TRBV24-1 with TRBJ2-6; maybe TRBD2 (5 bases). The CDR3 runs 14 residues. In germline, CDR1 is KGHDR, CDR2 SFDVKD. The V end was cut by 6 bases, the J end by 4 bases, with 9 bases between. The CDR3 is CATSQPGGANVLTF. The CDR3 coding sequence is TGTGCCACCAGTCAACCGGGGGGGGCCAACGTCCTGACTTTC.

The DNA of the CDR3 is TGTGCCAGCAGCCAGGCCCCGACAGGGAACTCTGGAAACACCATATATTTT. This translates into CASSQAPTGNSGNTIYF. The chain couples TRBV4-2 to TRBJ1-3; 7 bases agree with TRBD1. The germline V gene has CDR1 LGHNA and CDR2 YNFKEQ. The V gene end was trimmed by 3 bases and the J gene end by 0 bases; junction bases not matched to a gene: 8. The CDR3 has 17 amino acids.

The chain is built from TRBV24-1 and TRBJ2-1, with 10 bases identical to TRBD1. Unmatched junction bases numbered 5, after V lost 9 bases and J lost 7 bases. Looked up from germline, CDR1 is KGHDR and CDR2 is SFDVKD. CDR3 length: 13 amino acids. DNA for the CDR3: TGTGCCACCTCCTGGACAGGGGGAAATGAGCAGTTCTTC. This gives the protein CATSWTGGNEQFF.

The chain recombines TRBV12-5 with TRBJ1-2; possible D gene TRBD1, 6 bases. This CDR3 region has 14 residues. The germline V and J ends were trimmed by 2 bases and 3 bases, with 10 bases remaining between them. CDR1 and CDR2 (germline): LGHNT, FRNRAP. CDR3 sequence: CASGLMRGYYGYTF. In nucleotides, the CDR3 is TGTGCTAGTGGTTTGATGAGGGGGTACTATGGCTACACCTTC.

V gene TRBV6-5 combines with J gene TRBJ2-3, with D tentatively TRBD2 (6 bases). The V gene lost 8 bases and the J gene lost 4 bases, with 19 bases spanning the gap. Germline CDR1 reads MNHEY; CDR2 reads SVGAGI. The CDR3 sequence is 15 residues long. Written as DNA, the CDR3 is TGTGCCAGCGGCCTGGTGGGGGGTTTCGCAGATACGCAGTATTTT. Its translation is CASGLVGGFADTQYF.

CDR3 region: CASATGRDYGYTF. The CDR3 DNA reads as TGTGCCAGCGCCACAGGGAGAGACTATGGCTACACCTTC. V gene TRBV5-8 combines with J gene TRBJ1-2, with D possibly TRBD1 on 6 matching bases. The CDR3 consists of 13 residues. V was shortened by 7 bases and J by 3 bases, with 13 bases between the two germline ends. The germline V gene encodes CDR1 SGHTS and CDR2 YDEGEE. The entire variable domain, with the rest obtained from reference TRBV5-8 and TRBJ1-2, is as follows: EAGVTQSPTHLIKTRGQQATLRCSPISGHTSVYWYQQALGLGLQFLLWYDEGEERNRGNFPPRFSGRQFPNYSSELNVNALELEDSALYLCASATGRDYGYTFGSGTRLTVV.

The chain is built from TRBV4-1 and TRBJ1-1, with unresolved D. Germline V gene lookup returns CDR1 MGHRA and CDR2 YSYEKL. The V and J ends lost 3 bases and 0 bases respectively, with 8 bases between them. The CDR3 has 14 residues. The CDR3 spells CASSHIPVNTEAFF. In nucleotides, the CDR3 is TGCGCCAGCAGCCACATACCGGTGAACACTGAAGCTTTCTTT.

This rearrangement joins TRBV19 to TRBJ1-5, with a tentative D call TRBD1 (6 bases). The CDR3 spans 15 residues. V gave up 5 bases and J gave up 3 bases, with 14 bases separating them. The germline V gene encodes CDR1 LNHDA and CDR2 SQIVND (reference sequence). CDR3 in amino acids: CASSDRKVLNQPQHF. Written as DNA, the CDR3 is TGTGCCAGTAGTGACAGGAAGGTTCTCAATCAGCCCCAGCATTTT.

The chain joins TRBV11-1 to TRBJ2-1; a weak D match, TRBD1 (6 bases). The CDR3 consists of 16 residues. Germline CDR1 reads SGHAT; CDR2 reads FQDESV (reference sequence). Between the trimmed V and J ends, which lost 5 bases and 6 bases, there was a span of 20 bases. CDR3 loop: CASSQGNKGQLNEQFF. The CDR3 DNA is TGTGCCAGCAGCCAAGGGAACAAAGGACAGCTCAATGAGCAGTTCTTC.

The V and J genes are TRBV4-3 and TRBJ2-3; D unresolved. CDR1 LGHNA and CDR2 YSLEER come from the germline V gene. The CDR3 length is 15 residues. Trimming stripped 0 bases from V and 1 base from J, with 8 bases between. CDR3 loop: CASSQDTIGTDTQYF. The CDR3 DNA follows: TGCGCCAGCAGCCAAGATACAATCGGCACAGATACGCAGTATTTT.

The genes are TRBV9 and TRBJ1-4; D is possibly TRBD1 (5 bases). This CDR3 has 16 residues. V was cut by 0 bases and J by 6 bases, with 15 bases left in between. Germline loops: CDR1 SGDLS, CDR2 YYNGEE. CDR3 coding DNA: TGTGCCAGCAGCGTAGGCCCGGACATGGCGTATGAAAAACTGTTTTTT. Translation: CASSVGPDMAYEKLFF.

The chain links TRBV10-3 to TRBJ1-5; D is possibly TRBD1 (6 bases). Germline V gives CDR1 ENHRY, CDR2 SYGVKD. CDR3 length: 17 amino acids. Trimming shortened V by 0 bases and J by 6 bases, and 18 bases separated the two germline ends. In DNA form, the CDR3 reads TGTGCCATCAGTGAGTCGGGTGTACAGGGTTCTGGTCAGCCCCAGCATTTT. Amino acid sequence: CAISESGVQGSGQPQHF.

This chain links TRBV29-1 with TRBJ2-3; 14 nucleotides agree with TRBD2. There are 16 residues in the CDR3. Germline V lookup: CDR1 SQVTM, CDR2 ANQGSEA. Losses at the gene ends were 7 bases for V and 3 bases for J; bases not matched to a gene: 9. The CDR3, as DNA: TGCAGCGCCACCTTCGGACTAGCGGGGGGAACAGATACGCAGTATTTT. Translated, it gives CSATFGLAGGTDTQYF.